Shown below are 15 T cell receptor beta chains from a single sample sequenced in a study of T cell responses to AZD1222 COVID-19 vaccine. TCRdb's copy holds only in-frame clones and misses some; the assay was immunoSEQ multiplex PCR. The sample has 70,000 or so clones; roughly 80% are singletons. The sequencing here drew on peripheral blood, taken 28 days after the second AZD1222 dose. These receptors were taken from an adult who received the AZD1222 COVID-19 vaccine.

This chain joins TRBV2 and TRBJ2-7; TRBD1 aligns across 11 bases. The CDR3 spans 15 residues. V trimming: 7 bases; J trimming: 0 bases; junction bases outside the gene matches: 5. The germline V gene encodes CDR1 SNHLY and CDR2 FYNNEI. The CDR3 DNA reads TGTGCCAGCATGGTCGGACAGGGGGCCTCCTACGAGCAGTACTTC. Translation: CASMVGQGASYEQYF.

The chain links TRBV5-1 to TRBJ1-2, with D maybe TRBD1 (5 bases). The CDR3 totals 15 residues. V dropped 0 bases and J dropped 7 bases, with 16 bases sitting between them. Looked up from germline, CDR1 is SGHRS and CDR2 is YFSETQ. The CDR3 bases are TGCGCCAGCAGCTTGGCAGCGTCGGGGGACTCTGGCTACACCTTC. It translates to CASSLAASGDSGYTF.

The V and J genes are TRBV6-5 and TRBJ1-1; the D gene is possibly TRBD1 (5 bases). This CDR3 comprises 14 residues. Trimming removed 6 bases from V and 0 bases from J, with 11 bases in between. Germline assignment: CDR1 MNHEY and CDR2 SVGAGI. The CDR3 reads CASSLGDVNTEAFF. The CDR3 DNA follows: TGTGCCAGCAGCCTAGGGGATGTGAACACTGAAGCTTTCTTT.

This chain connects TRBV4-1 to TRBJ2-1; 15 nucleotides match TRBD2. Germline CDR1 is MGHRA and CDR2 is YSYEKL. Unmatched junction bases numbered 8, after V lost 1 base and J lost 4 bases. The CDR3 loop spans 19 amino acids. As DNA, the CDR3 is TGCGCCAGCAGCCAAGGGGGACTAGCGGGGGGCTCGGTTTACAATGAGCAGTTCTTC. Its protein product is CASSQGGLAGGSVYNEQFF.

The chain is built from TRBV7-6 and TRBJ2-1; D might be TRBD2 (5 bases). Trimming removed 1 base from V and 4 bases from J, with 11 bases in between. CDR1 is SGHVS, CDR2 FNYEAQ, per germline. The CDR3 totals 15 residues. The CDR3 DNA follows: TGTGCCAGCAGCTTAGTACTAGGGCGGTACAATGAGCAGTTCTTC. This codes for CASSLVLGRYNEQFF.

V is TRBV3-1 (or the pseudogene TRBV3-2) and J is TRBJ2-7, with D perhaps matching TRBD2 (5 bases). Trimming took off 3 bases at V and 0 bases at J, with 9 bases between the two ends. CDR1 is LGHDT and CDR2 is YNNKEL in the germline V gene (reference sequence). The CDR3 loop spans 14 amino acids. The CDR3 loop is CASSHVSASYEQYF. In nucleotides, the CDR3 is TGTGCCAGCAGCCATGTTAGCGCCTCCTACGAGCAGTACTTC.

This clone was found once. The rearrangement links TRBV7-2 to TRBJ1-5, with a weak D call TRBD1 (5 bases). V dropped 2 bases and J dropped 7 bases, with 9 bases sitting between them. The CDR3 covers 13 residues. Looked up from germline, CDR1 is SGHTA and CDR2 is FQGNSA. The CDR3 nucleotides read TGTGCCAGCAGCTTACAATGGGACCAGCCCCAGCATTTT. Translated: CASSLQWDQPQHF.

The chain is built from TRBV5-1 and TRBJ1-4; weak D call: TRBD1 (5 bases). Trimming shortened V by 4 bases and J by 5 bases, and 15 bases separated the two germline ends. Germline V CDR1 and CDR2: SGHRS, YFSETQ. The CDR3 sequence is 15 residues long. CDR3 sequence (DNA): TGCGCCAGCAGCAGTCAGGGATCGGGGAATGAAAAACTGTTTTTT. Protein product: CASSSQGSGNEKLFF.

The gene calls are TRBV6-5 and TRBJ1-1; 7 nucleotides agree with TRBD1. V lost 4 bases, J lost 4 bases, and 12 bases stayed unmatched. The CDR3 loop spans 16 amino acids. Germline V CDR1 and CDR2: MNHEY, SVGAGI. CDR3 residues: CASSSLISRGGTEAFF. The CDR3 DNA follows: TGTGCCAGCAGTTCCCTTATCTCCAGGGGGGGCACTGAAGCTTTCTTT.

The V call is TRBV5-1, the J call TRBJ1-6, with D unclear. Per the germline V gene, CDR1 is SGHRS and CDR2 is YFSETQ. This CDR3 is 16 amino acids long. V lost 0 bases to trimming and J lost 0 bases, with 7 bases between them. The CDR3: CASSLGVSSYNSPLHF. For the CDR3, the DNA is TGCGCCAGCAGCTTGGGGGTGAGCTCCTATAATTCACCCCTCCACTTT.

This chain joins TRBV5-8 and TRBJ2-7, with 15 bases matching TRBD2. There are 18 residues in the CDR3. Germline V gene data show CDR1 as SGHTS and CDR2 as YDEGEE. J was trimmed by 7 bases and V by 4 bases; bases with no gene match: 15. Here the CDR3 DNA reads TGTGCCAGCAGCCAACGATCGTGGACTAGCGGGAGGGTGGGGGAGCAGTACTTC. It yields the protein CASSQRSWTSGRVGEQYF.

This chain links TRBV7-9 with TRBJ1-2; no definite D call. V was shortened by 5 bases and J by 3 bases, with 7 bases between the two germline ends. The CDR3 sequence is 12 residues long. CDR1 and CDR2 (germline): SEHNR, FQNEAQ (reference sequence). As DNA, the CDR3 is TGTGCCAGCAGCCCCGAATACTATGGCTACACCTTC. Protein product: CASSPEYYGYTF.

This clone was picked up one time. The V call is TRBV10-2, the J call TRBJ2-5; 10 nucleotides align to TRBD2. Germline assignment: CDR1 WSHSY and CDR2 SAAADI. The CDR3 sequence is 18 residues long. Trimming removed 3 bases from V and 5 bases from J; junction bases left unmatched: 15. This chain's CDR3 is CASSEPTLTSGSRETQYF. Here the CDR3 DNA reads TGCGCCAGCAGTGAACCTACCTTGACTAGCGGGTCGCGTGAGACCCAGTACTTC.

This clone was counted once. The chain uses TRBV19 and TRBJ2-3; 8 bases agree with TRBD2. Germline V gene data show CDR1 as LNHDA and CDR2 as SQIVND (reference sequence). The CDR3 consists of 16 residues. The trim removed 4 bases at V and 1 base at J, leaving 7 bases unmatched. The CDR3 is CASSTTQLAGTDTQYF. CDR3 nucleotide sequence: TGTGCCAGTAGTACGACCCAACTAGCGGGCACAGATACGCAGTATTTT.

The gene calls are TRBV7-9 and TRBJ1-1; D is unresolved. In germline, CDR1 is SEHNR, CDR2 FQNEAQ (reference sequence). The CDR3 spans 12 residues. V was shortened by 5 bases and J by 8 bases, with 12 bases between the two germline ends. CDR3 region: CASSRTGKEAFF. CDR3 sequence (DNA): TGTGCCAGCAGCCGGACGGGTAAGGAAGCTTTCTTT. Variable domain in full (rest from reference TRBV7-9 and TRBJ1-1): DTGVSQNPRHKITKRGQNVTFRCDPISEHNRLYWYRQTLGQGPEFLTYFQNEAQLEKSRLLSDRFSAERPKGSFSTLEIQRTEQGDSAMYLCASSRTGKEAFFGQGTRLTVV.